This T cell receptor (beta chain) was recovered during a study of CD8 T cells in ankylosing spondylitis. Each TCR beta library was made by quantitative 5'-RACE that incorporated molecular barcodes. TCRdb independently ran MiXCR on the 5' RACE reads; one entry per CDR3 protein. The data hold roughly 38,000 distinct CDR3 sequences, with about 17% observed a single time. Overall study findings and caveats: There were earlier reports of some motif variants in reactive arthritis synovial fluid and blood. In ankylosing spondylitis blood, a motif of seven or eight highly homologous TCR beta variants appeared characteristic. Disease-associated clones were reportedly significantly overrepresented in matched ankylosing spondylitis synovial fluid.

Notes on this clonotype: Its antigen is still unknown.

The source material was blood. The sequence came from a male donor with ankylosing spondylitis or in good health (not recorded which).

The CDR3 loop reads CASLGEVRYEQYV. The CDR3, as DNA: TGTGCCAGCCTAGGGGAAGTTCGCTACGAGCAGTACGTC. This chain links TRBV2 with TRBJ2-7; TRBD1 might be the D (5 bases). The germline V and J ends were trimmed by 8 bases and 3 bases, with 14 bases remaining between them. Looked up from germline, CDR1 is SNHLY and CDR2 is FYNNEI. The CDR3 loop spans 13 amino acids.